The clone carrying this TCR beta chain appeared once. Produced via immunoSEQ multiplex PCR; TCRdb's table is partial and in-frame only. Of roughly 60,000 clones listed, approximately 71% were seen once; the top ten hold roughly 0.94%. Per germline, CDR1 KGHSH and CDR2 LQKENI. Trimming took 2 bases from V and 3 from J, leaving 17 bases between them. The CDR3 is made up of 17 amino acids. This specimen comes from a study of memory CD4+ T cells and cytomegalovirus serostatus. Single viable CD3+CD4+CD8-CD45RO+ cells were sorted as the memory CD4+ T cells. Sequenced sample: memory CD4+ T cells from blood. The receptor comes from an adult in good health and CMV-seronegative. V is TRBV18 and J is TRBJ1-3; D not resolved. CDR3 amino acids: CASSPSVTPAGGNTIYF. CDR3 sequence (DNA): TGTGCCAGCTCACCAAGTGTTACCCCAGCAGGTGGAAACACCATATATTTT.